Listed below are T cell receptor beta chains from one sample, sequenced in a study of cytomegalovirus exposure and HLA in healthy donors. Assay: immunoSEQ multiplex PCR; the TCRdb copy retains only in-frame clones and omits some. The sample holds about 190,000 clones, around 79% seen once. Sequenced material: PBMCs. These receptors all stem from a woman younger than 30 in good health and CMV-seronegative. CDR3s include the opening cysteine and the closing phenylalanine or tryptophan. Each record gives: V gene, J gene, clone size, D gene, CDR3 DNA, CDR3 protein. D genes are given only for firm matches. Clone size is not always given. Where it is, it says once, few, many or a class for expanded clones.

v_call: TRBV7-9; j_call: TRBJ1-2; clone_size: once; d_call: TRBD1; cdr3_nt: TGTGCCAGCAGCTTAGCGGATCGGGACAGGGGTAATGGCTACACCTTC; cdr3_aa: CASSLADRDRGNGYTF
v_call: TRBV30; j_call: TRBJ2-1; clone_size: .; d_call: .; cdr3_nt: TGTGCCTGGAGCAGAGGGGTGACTAGGTTCAATGAGCAGTTCTTC; cdr3_aa: CAWSRGVTRFNEQFF
v_call: TRBV7-9; j_call: TRBJ2-7; clone_size: .; d_call: .; cdr3_nt: TGTGCCAGCAGCTCCGACAGGGAGGCAGGGTCCTACGAGCAGTACTTC; cdr3_aa: CASSSDREAGSYEQYF
v_call: TRBV28; j_call: TRBJ2-1; clone_size: once; d_call: TRBD2; cdr3_nt: TGTGCCAGCAGTCTGGGACTAGCGGGAGTTAATGAGCAGTTCTTC; cdr3_aa: CASSLGLAGVNEQFF
v_call: TRBV7-2; j_call: TRBJ2-7; clone_size: .; d_call: .; cdr3_nt: TGTGCCAGCAGCTCCCTAAAATACGAGCAGTACTTC; cdr3_aa: CASSSLKYEQYF
v_call: TRBV5-1; j_call: TRBJ1-1; clone_size: .; d_call: TRBD1; cdr3_nt: TGCGCCAGCAGCCGTTATGGACAGGGTACTTCCACTGAAGCTTTCTTT; cdr3_aa: CASSRYGQGTSTEAFF
v_call: TRBV15; j_call: TRBJ2-1; clone_size: .; d_call: .; cdr3_nt: TGTGCCACCAGCACCAGCGCCTACAATGAGCAGTTCTTC; cdr3_aa: CATSTSAYNEQFF
v_call: TRBV6-1; j_call: TRBJ2-2; clone_size: few; d_call: TRBD1; cdr3_nt: TGTGCCAGCACTGCGACAGGGTCGGTTACCGGGGAGCTGTTTTTT; cdr3_aa: CASTATGSVTGELFF
v_call: TRBV6-5; j_call: TRBJ2-1; clone_size: .; d_call: TRBD1; cdr3_nt: TGTGCCAGCCACCGACAGGGGGCCTCCTACAATGAGCAGTTCTTC; cdr3_aa: CASHRQGASYNEQFF
v_call: TRBV5-1; j_call: TRBJ2-6; clone_size: .; d_call: TRBD1; cdr3_nt: TGCGCCAGCAGCCCGGTACAGGGGGAGGTCTCTGGGGCCAACGTCCTGACTTTC; cdr3_aa: CASSPVQGEVSGANVLTF
v_call: TRBV4-1; j_call: TRBJ2-4; clone_size: once; d_call: .; cdr3_nt: TGCGCCAGCAGCCAAGTAGTCATTCTAGCCAAAAACATTCAGTACTTC; cdr3_aa: CASSQVVILAKNIQYF
v_call: TRBV19; j_call: TRBJ2-7; clone_size: few; d_call: TRBD2; cdr3_nt: TGTGCCAGTAGTATCGGCGGGGGACCCTACGAGCAGTACTTC; cdr3_aa: CASSIGGGPYEQYF
v_call: TRBV6-1; j_call: TRBJ2-5; clone_size: .; d_call: TRBD1; cdr3_nt: TGTGCCAGCAGCCAAGACAGGGGCCAAGAGACCCAGTACTTC; cdr3_aa: CASSQDRGQETQYF
v_call: TRBV6-1; j_call: TRBJ1-2; clone_size: .; d_call: .; cdr3_nt: TGTGCCAGCAGGGTCGGGAAGTCAAATGGCTACACCTTC; cdr3_aa: CASRVGKSNGYTF
v_call: TRBV2; j_call: TRBJ2-7; clone_size: .; d_call: .; cdr3_nt: TGTGCCAGCAGTGAACAGGCAGGTGAGGGCGAGCAGTACTTC; cdr3_aa: CASSEQAGEGEQYF
v_call: TRBV10-1; j_call: TRBJ2-7; clone_size: .; d_call: TRBD1; cdr3_nt: TGCGCCAGCAGTGAAGGGACAGCCTACGAGCAGTACTTC; cdr3_aa: CASSEGTAYEQYF
v_call: TRBV28; j_call: TRBJ2-7; clone_size: once; d_call: .; cdr3_nt: TGTGCCAGCAGTTGGAGGGGCTACGAGCAGTACTTC; cdr3_aa: CASSWRGYEQYF
v_call: TRBV9; j_call: TRBJ2-3; clone_size: .; d_call: TRBD2; cdr3_nt: TGTGCCAGCAGCGTAGTTTCTAGCGGGGGCACAGATACGCAGTATTTT; cdr3_aa: CASSVVSSGGTDTQYF
v_call: TRBV28; j_call: TRBJ1-1; clone_size: .; d_call: .; cdr3_nt: TGTGCCAGCAGGCGGGACGACACTGAAGCTTTCTTT; cdr3_aa: CASRRDDTEAFF
v_call: TRBV20-1; j_call: TRBJ1-1; clone_size: few; d_call: TRBD1; cdr3_nt: TGCAGTGGAGAGGACAGGAGTGAGGCTTTCTTT; cdr3_aa: CSGEDRSEAFF
v_call: TRBV5-1; j_call: TRBJ2-7; clone_size: .; d_call: .; cdr3_nt: TGCGCCAGCAGCTTAAACAGGGACTACGAGCAGTACTTC; cdr3_aa: CASSLNRDYEQYF
v_call: TRBV7-6; j_call: TRBJ2-5; clone_size: .; d_call: .; cdr3_nt: TGTGCCAGCAGTTCGGGGAGCGGCGGAGAAGAGACCCAGTACTTC; cdr3_aa: CASSSGSGGEETQYF
v_call: TRBV7-8; j_call: TRBJ2-3; clone_size: .; d_call: TRBD1; cdr3_nt: TGTGCCAGCACAGGGGGCGGGAGCACAGATACGCAGTATTTT; cdr3_aa: CASTGGGSTDTQYF
v_call: TRBV5-1; j_call: TRBJ2-3; clone_size: .; d_call: TRBD1; cdr3_nt: TGCGCCAGCAGCTTGGTACAGGGGAAAGATACGCAGTATTTT; cdr3_aa: CASSLVQGKDTQYF
v_call: TRBV6-1; j_call: TRBJ1-2; clone_size: .; d_call: .; cdr3_nt: TGTGCCAGCAGTGAAGGTGGGGGCACGGGCTACACCTTC; cdr3_aa: CASSEGGGTGYTF
v_call: TRBV29-1; j_call: TRBJ2-7; clone_size: .; d_call: TRBD2; cdr3_nt: TGCAGCGTTGAACTAAGGACTAGCAGGAGACCCTACGAGCAGTACTTC; cdr3_aa: CSVELRTSRRPYEQYF
v_call: TRBV6-5; j_call: TRBJ1-4; clone_size: .; d_call: .; cdr3_nt: TGTGCCAGCAGCACATCCCGGAGCAATGAAAAACTGTTTTTT; cdr3_aa: CASSTSRSNEKLFF
v_call: TRBV27; j_call: TRBJ2-3; clone_size: .; d_call: TRBD2; cdr3_nt: TGTGCCAGCAGTTTCAGCGGGGTGGGCACAGATACGCAGTATTTT; cdr3_aa: CASSFSGVGTDTQYF
v_call: TRBV28; j_call: TRBJ1-4; clone_size: .; d_call: .; cdr3_nt: TGTGCCAGCAGCAAAGGCGGGCCTAATGAAAAACTGTTTTTT; cdr3_aa: CASSKGGPNEKLFF
v_call: TRBV6-5; j_call: TRBJ1-4; clone_size: .; d_call: .; cdr3_nt: TGTGCCAGCAGAGAGACAGAGACTAATGAAAAACTGTTTTTT; cdr3_aa: CASRETETNEKLFF
v_call: TRBV7-6; j_call: TRBJ1-6; clone_size: .; d_call: .; cdr3_nt: TGTGCCAGCAGCTTAGAGGGGTATAATTCACCCCTCCACTTT; cdr3_aa: CASSLEGYNSPLHF
v_call: TRBV4-2; j_call: TRBJ1-2; clone_size: .; d_call: .; cdr3_nt: TGTGCCAGCAGCCAAGATGCCAGGGGATCTGGCTACACCTTC; cdr3_aa: CASSQDARGSGYTF
v_call: TRBV7-2; j_call: TRBJ2-5; clone_size: .; d_call: .; cdr3_nt: TGTGCCAGCAGCTTAAACGGGGTACAGGAGACCCAGTACTTC; cdr3_aa: CASSLNGVQETQYF
v_call: TRBV7-9; j_call: TRBJ1-1; clone_size: .; d_call: .; cdr3_nt: TGTGCCAGCAGCTTAGCCGCGGGGGGGTATACTGAAGCTTTCTTT; cdr3_aa: CASSLAAGGYTEAFF
v_call: TRBV7-9; j_call: TRBJ1-1; clone_size: .; d_call: .; cdr3_nt: TGTGCCAGCAGACCGACAGGGAACACTGAAGCTTTCTTT; cdr3_aa: CASRPTGNTEAFF
v_call: TRBV6-1; j_call: TRBJ2-3; clone_size: .; d_call: TRBD1; cdr3_nt: TGTGCCAGCAGCTCGGACAGGGTTGGTACAGATACGCAGTATTTT; cdr3_aa: CASSSDRVGTDTQYF
v_call: TRBV28; j_call: TRBJ1-2; clone_size: .; d_call: TRBD1; cdr3_nt: TGTGCCAGCAGTCCCTCTCCGGGACAGGGAACTAACTATGGCTACACCTTC; cdr3_aa: CASSPSPGQGTNYGYTF
v_call: TRBV7-3; j_call: TRBJ1-5; clone_size: .; d_call: .; cdr3_nt: TGTGCCAGGAGAGATCAGCCCCAGCATTTT; cdr3_aa: CARRDQPQHF
v_call: TRBV6-6; j_call: TRBJ1-5; clone_size: .; d_call: .; cdr3_nt: TGTGCCAGCAGTTACTCGACTGGGGACACTCAGCCCCAGCATTTT; cdr3_aa: CASSYSTGDTQPQHF
v_call: TRBV11-2; j_call: TRBJ2-7; clone_size: few; d_call: .; cdr3_nt: TGTGCCAGCAGCTCATCCTACGAGCAGTACTTC; cdr3_aa: CASSSSYEQYF
v_call: TRBV10-2; j_call: TRBJ2-5; clone_size: .; d_call: .; cdr3_nt: TGCGCCAGCAGTGACTTGGGGGCGGTCCAAGAGACCCAGTACTTC; cdr3_aa: CASSDLGAVQETQYF
v_call: TRBV6-5; j_call: TRBJ1-1; clone_size: .; d_call: .; cdr3_nt: TGTGCCAGCAGTTACGGCGATTCCGGGTCTAAAGCTTTCTTT; cdr3_aa: CASSYGDSGSKAFF
v_call: TRBV18; j_call: TRBJ2-1; clone_size: .; d_call: TRBD1; cdr3_nt: TGTGCCAGCTCACCACCGGGACAGGGGATTGATGAGCAGTTCTTC; cdr3_aa: CASSPPGQGIDEQFF
v_call: TRBV18; j_call: TRBJ1-5; clone_size: .; d_call: .; cdr3_nt: TGTGCCAGCTCACCAAGCGAGGGAGGGGGCAATCAGCCCCAGCATTTT; cdr3_aa: CASSPSEGGGNQPQHF
v_call: TRBV6-5; j_call: TRBJ2-7; clone_size: .; d_call: TRBD2; cdr3_nt: TGTGCCAGCAGTACGGGAGGCCCCTCCTACGAGCAGTACTTC; cdr3_aa: CASSTGGPSYEQYF
v_call: TRBV28; j_call: TRBJ2-7; clone_size: .; d_call: .; cdr3_nt: TGTGCCAGCACTTGGGCCTCCAGCGGCTACGAGCAGTACTTC; cdr3_aa: CASTWASSGYEQYF